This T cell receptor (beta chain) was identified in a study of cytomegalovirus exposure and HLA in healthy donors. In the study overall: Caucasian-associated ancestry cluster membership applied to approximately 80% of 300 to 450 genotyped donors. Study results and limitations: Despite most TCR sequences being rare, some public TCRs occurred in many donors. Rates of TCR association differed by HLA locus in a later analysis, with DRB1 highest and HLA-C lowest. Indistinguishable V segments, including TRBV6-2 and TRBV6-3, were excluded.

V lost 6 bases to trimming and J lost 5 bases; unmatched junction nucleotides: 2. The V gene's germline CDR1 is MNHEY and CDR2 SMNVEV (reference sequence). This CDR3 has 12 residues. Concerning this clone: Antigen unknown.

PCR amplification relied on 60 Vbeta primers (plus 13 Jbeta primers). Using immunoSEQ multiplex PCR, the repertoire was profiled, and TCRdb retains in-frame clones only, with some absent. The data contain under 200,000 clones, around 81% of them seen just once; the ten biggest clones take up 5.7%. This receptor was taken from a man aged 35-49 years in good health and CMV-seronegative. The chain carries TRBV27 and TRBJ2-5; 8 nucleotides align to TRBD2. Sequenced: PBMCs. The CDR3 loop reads CASSLAGETQYF. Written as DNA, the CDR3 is TGTGCCAGCAGCCTAGCGGGTGAGACCCAGTACTTC.